The text below deals with one TCR beta chain. Its antigen remains unidentified. Study donors comprised healthy, HIV-negative adults devoid of recent acute infection or vaccination. CD8 memory fractions consisted of CD45RO+ and CCR7-negative CD45RA+ TemRA cells together. This entry comes from a study of shared clonotypes between healthy human individuals. With 4 bases removed from V and 5 bases from J, the gap between germline ends came to 15 bases. Per the germline V gene, CDR1 is MNHNS and CDR2 is SASEGT. The CDR3 runs to 15 residues. Overall study results and limits: The authors expected sequencing depth to affect clonotype sharing among donors. Sorted-subset sequencing, rarefaction showed, was incomplete despite large depth.

The protocol was immunoSEQ multiplex PCR, while the TCRdb copy is restricted to in-frame clones and leaves out a portion. The repertoire includes approximately 710,000 clones, less than 95% of them detected once, and about 34% sits in the top ten. The specimen was memory CD8+ T cells from PBMCs. Noted subset: CD45RO+ cells pooled with CCR7-negative TemRA cells. The genes are TRBV6-1 and TRBJ2-1; a weak D match, TRBD2 (7 bases). This TCR was recovered from a man aged 18-30 years in good health. Some clones in this sample may be carry-over from other donors' samples. This chain's CDR3 is CASSGSRGRDNEQFF. The CDR3 DNA follows: TGTGCCAGCAGTGGCTCAAGGGGGAGGGACAATGAGCAGTTCTTC.